This TCR beta chain was recovered during a study of blood T cell repertoires in COVID-19. Study as a whole: The analysed material was cDNA or gDNA that came from T cells, B-cell-depleted T cells, or PBMCs.

This CDR3 contains 14 residues. Per the germline V gene, CDR1 is SGHRS and CDR2 is YFSETQ. V shed 1 base and J 10 bases; nucleotides not matched to a gene: 10. Donors in Cohort 3 counted as recovered after two negative PCRs, clearance, or symptom resolution. Here immunoSEQ multiplex PCR was the method, and the copy in TCRdb shows in-frame clones only, minus some. Among about 180,000 clones listed, 70% to 85% were seen once. This TCR was sampled from a woman aged 50 to 65 who had recovered from COVID-19. The sample was PBMCs or T cells enriched from blood (not recorded which). The V gene is TRBV5-1, the J gene TRBJ1-2; 7 positions match TRBD1. The CDR3 sequence is CASSLPGEGGVYTF. The CDR3 DNA reads as TGCGCCAGCAGCTTGCCCGGAGAAGGGGGCGTCTACACCTTC.